This TCR beta chain stems from a study of cytomegalovirus exposure and HLA in healthy donors. Study outcomes and limitations: TCR beta V- and J-gene trimming, according to a later analysis, was linked to a missense DCLRE1C variant.

The germline V gene encodes CDR1 LNHDA and CDR2 SQIVND (reference sequence). The CDR3 covers 17 residues. J gave up 1 base and V 8 bases, and 13 bases lay outside the gene matches. The PCR had 60 Vbeta and 13 Jbeta primers. Sequencing was performed with immunoSEQ multiplex PCR; in TCRdb, only in-frame clones are kept and a portion is missing. In the table there are 170,000 or so clones, about 73% of which are singletons. On this clone: Its specificity is not known.

This chain links TRBV19 with TRBJ2-3; 9 bases are shared with TRBD1. The sequenced sample was PBMCs. This TCR was sampled from a woman aged 45-60 years in good health and CMV-seropositive. Here the CDR3 DNA reads TGTGCCAGTCAGGTACAGGGGGCTGTAATCCGCACAGATACGCAGTATTTT. This gives the protein CASQVQGAVIRTDTQYF. Supplemented by reference TRBV19 and TRBJ2-3, the full variable domain reads DGGITQSPKYLFRKEGQNVTLSCEQNLNHDAMYWYRQDPGQGLRLIYYSQIVNDFQKGDIAEGYSVSREKKESFPLTVTSAQKNPTAFYLCASQVQGAVIRTDTQYFGPGTRLTVL.